The TCR beta chain under discussion was sequenced for a study of cytomegalovirus exposure and HLA in healthy donors. The primer mix had 60 Vbeta and 13 Jbeta primers. Using immunoSEQ multiplex PCR, the repertoire was profiled, and TCRdb retains in-frame clones only, with some absent. In the table there are around 130,000 clones, roughly 75% of which are singletons. The CDR3 is made up of 15 amino acids. V shed 4 bases, J shed 2 bases, and the junction held 4 bases outside the gene matches. Per the germline V gene, CDR1 is MNHEY and CDR2 is SMNVEV (reference sequence). Sample: PBMCs. The chain couples TRBV27 to TRBJ2-1; 8 nucleotides line up with TRBD2. This TCR came from a man aged 25 to 40 in good health and CMV-seronegative. As DNA, the CDR3 is TGTGCCAGCAGTTCACCGGGACTAGCCTACAATGAGCAGTTCTTC. Its protein is CASSSPGLAYNEQFF.